The clone carrying this T cell receptor (beta chain) occurred a few times. Among the patients, none had received any treatment before thyroid surgery. The sample comes from a study of metastatic and nonmetastatic thyroid tumors. TCRdb reprocessed the PCR reads via MiXCR. The sample holds over 50,000 clones, roughly 30% seen once. J gave up 7 bases and V 1 base, and 8 bases lay outside the gene matches. The CDR3 has 15 amino acids. The germline V gene encodes CDR1 LGHNA and CDR2 YSLEER. Sequenced input: blood. This receptor was taken from a female donor with papillary thyroid cancer or a benign thyroid nodule (not recorded which). Some clones in this sample may be carry-over from other donors' samples. The V call is TRBV4-3, the J call TRBJ1-2; the match to TRBD1 covers 8 bases. CDR3 sequence reads: CASSQVRQGHGGYTF. The CDR3 bases are TGCGCCAGCAGCCAAGTAAGACAGGGGCATGGTGGCTACACCTTC.